Given below is one T cell receptor beta chain in context. This specimen belongs to a study of shared clonotypes between healthy human individuals. Study-level background: The donor pool was made up of two women and three men aged 18 to 49.

V lost 4 bases and J 0 bases, leaving 13 bases between the germline ends. CDR1 and CDR2 from the germline V gene are LNHDA and SQIVND (reference sequence). This CDR3 region has 16 residues. Generated by immunoSEQ multiplex PCR, the TCRdb table keeps only in-frame clones and is missing some. The sample records hundreds of thousands of clones, approximately 97% being singletons. The clonotype originates from a woman aged 25 to 39 in good health. The chain has TRBV19 and TRBJ2-1; D is perhaps TRBD2 (6 bases). Sequencing was performed on naive CD4+ T cells sorted from blood. Subset here: CD45RA+ positively selected. CDR3 sequence reads: CASSTIAELSYNEQFF. The CDR3 DNA reads as TGTGCCAGTAGTACCATAGCGGAGCTCTCCTACAATGAGCAGTTCTTC.